One and the same sample provided the 15 T cell receptor beta chains below, sequenced in a study of shared clonotypes between healthy human individuals. Some clones are missing from TCRdb's copy, which holds only in-frame ones; the method was immunoSEQ multiplex PCR. The sample has 2 million or so clones; approximately 94% are singletons. Terminally differentiated effector memory CD45RA+ cells were left out of the naive CD8 fraction, which was CD45RO-negative and positively selected for CCR7. Material: naive CD8+ T cells sorted from blood. The origin of the receptors is a man in his late teens or twenties in good health.

A single count supports this clone. The chain couples TRBV10-1 to TRBJ2-7; a weak D match, TRBD1 (6 bases). Germline CDR1 WNHNN, CDR2 SYGVQD (reference sequence). Deletions cut 0 bases from V and 3 bases from J, with 15 bases between. The CDR3 contains 16 residues. The CDR3 DNA is TGCGCCAGCAGTGAGTCCGGGACAAGAGAATTCTACGAGCAGTACTTC. As protein: CASSESGTREFYEQYF.

The chain uses TRBV4-1 and TRBJ1-3; D is unclear. V was clipped by 1 base and J by 1 base, with 11 bases between them. The CDR3 sequence is 16 residues long. The germline V gene has CDR1 MGHRA and CDR2 YSYEKL. The CDR3 region is CASSQVTPASGNTIYF. DNA of the CDR3: TGCGCCAGCAGCCAAGTGACTCCTGCATCTGGAAACACCATATATTTT.

V usage is TRBV28 and J usage is TRBJ2-5; D is unresolved. Trimming cost V 1 base and J 2 bases, with 5 bases left between them. The CDR3 covers 13 residues. Germline CDR1 reads MDHEN; CDR2 reads SYDVKM. CDR3 amino acids: CASSLYSQETQYF. The DNA for the CDR3 is TGTGCCAGCAGTTTATACAGTCAAGAGACCCAGTACTTC.

The chain recombines TRBV2 with TRBJ2-2, with 7 bases fitting TRBD2. Germline values: CDR1 SNHLY, CDR2 FYNNEI. The CDR3 is 12 residues long. Losses at the gene ends were 6 bases for V and 8 bases for J; bases not matched to a gene: 3. In DNA, the CDR3 is TGTGCCAGCAGACTAGCGACAGGGGAGCTGTTTTTT. Translating it yields CASRLATGELFF.

V usage is TRBV6-5 and J usage is TRBJ2-1; unclear D gene. Trimming left V 3 bases short and J 5 bases short, with 14 bases between. The CDR3 extends over 15 amino acids. Germline V gene sequence: CDR1 MNHEY, CDR2 SVGAGI. CDR3 sequence: CASSYLMNADNEQFF. Written as DNA, the CDR3 is TGTGCCAGCAGTTATCTCATGAACGCCGACAATGAGCAGTTCTTC.

The J gene is TRBJ2-1, the V gene TRBV6-1, with 7 positions matching TRBD1. Germline values: CDR1 MNHNS, CDR2 SASEGT. The CDR3 spans 17 residues. Trimming at V came to 2 bases and at J to 8 bases, leaving 15 bases not matched to a gene. CDR3 amino acids: CASSENELDPTGHEQFF. The CDR3 DNA follows: TGTGCCAGCAGTGAAAACGAATTGGACCCGACAGGGCATGAGCAGTTCTTC.

This clone has only one observation. The chain couples TRBV12-2 to TRBJ2-7; whether TRBD1, the table's D call, matches the DNA was not checked. TRBV12-2 is labeled a pseudogene. This CDR3 is 18 amino acids long. The CDR3 DNA reads as TGTGCAAGTCGTCCTGCGGCTGGGACAGGGAATCAATCCTACGAGCAGTACTTC. It translates to CASRPAAGTGNQSYEQYF.

The V call is TRBV28, the J call TRBJ2-5; D possibly corresponds to TRBD2 (6 bases). The CDR3 has 12 residues. From germline, CDR1 is MDHEN and CDR2 SYDVKM. The V end was cut by 5 bases, the J end by 4 bases, with 8 bases between. The DNA of the CDR3 is TGTGCCAGCAGTGGAGGGCCAGAGACCCAGTACTTC. It translates to CASSGGPETQYF.

The gene calls are TRBV27 and TRBJ2-7, with D unresolved. The V end was cut by 6 bases, the J end by 4 bases, with 22 bases between. CDR1 and CDR2 from the germline V gene are MNHEY and SMNVEV (reference sequence). The CDR3 length is 16 residues. The CDR3 reads CASSPDQATVVYEQYF. In DNA, the CDR3 is TGTGCCAGCAGCCCCGATCAGGCAACGGTGGTGTACGAGCAGTACTTC.

V gene TRBV7-9 combines with J gene TRBJ2-3; maybe TRBD2 (5 bases). V lost 1 base and J lost 2, with 13 bases in between. Looked up from germline, CDR1 is SEHNR and CDR2 is FQNEAQ (reference sequence). The CDR3 runs to 16 residues. As DNA, the CDR3 is TGTGCCAGCAGCTTAGAGCCCAGCGGACTCACAGATACGCAGTATTTT. This sequence encodes CASSLEPSGLTDTQYF.

The chain joins TRBV7-9 to TRBJ1-1; tentatively, D is TRBD1 (5 bases). The CDR3 extends over 15 amino acids. V was shortened by 5 bases and J by 0 bases, with 13 bases between the two germline ends. CDR1 and CDR2 (germline): SEHNR, FQNEAQ (reference sequence). In DNA, the CDR3 is TGTGCCAGCAGCCGGGGGGAAAGGGTGAACACTGAAGCTTTCTTT. Residues: CASSRGERVNTEAFF.

This chain links TRBV6-6 with TRBJ2-3; D is possibly TRBD1 (5 bases). Per the germline V gene, CDR1 is MNHNY and CDR2 is SVGAGI (reference sequence). CDR3 length: 13 residues. Trimming took 6 bases from V and 2 from J, leaving 9 bases between them. This chain's CDR3 is CASSRQHTDTQYF. CDR3 nucleotide sequence: TGTGCCAGCAGCCGACAGCACACAGATACGCAGTATTTT.

This clone was observed once. The rearrangement uses TRBV29-1 and TRBJ2-7; TRBD2 matches at 8 bases. The ends lost 6 bases at V and 0 bases at J; junction bases unmatched: 7. The germline gives CDR1 SQVTM, CDR2 ANQGSEA. The CDR3 covers 14 residues. Written as DNA, the CDR3 is TGCAGCGTCTACCTAGCGGGTAGCTCCTACGAGCAGTACTTC. Protein sequence: CSVYLAGSSYEQYF.

As regards this clone: The sample has other DNA sequences that encode this CDR3 too. The chain uses TRBV2 and TRBJ2-1; either TRBD1 or TRBD2 may supply D (5 bases each). The V gene lost 4 bases and the J gene lost 3 bases, with 10 bases spanning the gap. CDR1 is SNHLY and CDR2 is FYNNEI in the germline V gene. The CDR3 totals 14 residues. CDR3 nucleotides: TGTGCCAGCAGTGCGGGGCTGGGCTACAATGAGCAGTTCTTC. Translating gives CASSAGLGYNEQFF.

V usage is TRBV9 and J usage is TRBJ2-3; D possibly corresponds to TRBD2 (6 bases). CDR3 size: 14 residues. Deletions cut 3 bases from V and 4 bases from J, with 12 bases between. The germline CDR1 and CDR2 sequences are SGDLS and YYNGEE. The CDR3 DNA sequence: TGTGCCAGCAGCGCGGAGGGCAGCGCAGATACGCAGTATTTT. Protein sequence: CASSAEGSADTQYF.